This is a list of T cell receptor beta chains from one sample in a study of identical twins. TCRdb reprocessed the 5' RACE reads via MiXCR and lists one record per CDR3 protein. The sample has 570,000 or so distinct CDR3 sequences, just under 10% seen once. The same sample was also studied in work on yellow fever vaccine responses in identical twins.

The sequencing input was PBMCs. All receptors come from a woman in her late teens or twenties in good health. Both conserved end residues are part of each CDR3. The order of the fields is D gene, clone size, J gene, V gene, CDR3 DNA, CDR3 protein. The D gene is left open where the match is weak. Part of the rows lack a size; the others show once, few, many or a class for expanded clones.

d_call: -; clone_size: -; j_call: TRBJ1-1; v_call: TRBV29-1; cdr3_nt: TGCAGCGTCGAGAGGGGTTCTGAGCATTCTGAAGCTTTCTTT; cdr3_aa: CSVERGSEHSEAFF
d_call: -; clone_size: -; j_call: TRBJ1-1; v_call: TRBV7-9; cdr3_nt: TGTGCCAGCAGCTTAAGAAAGGGTACCGGGACGCTAAGCACGGCTTTCTTT; cdr3_aa: CASSLRKGTGTLSTAFF
d_call: TRBD1; clone_size: many; j_call: TRBJ1-2; v_call: TRBV7-9; cdr3_nt: TGTGCCAGCAGCCCCACAGGGGCCCGCTATGGCTACACCTTC; cdr3_aa: CASSPTGARYGYTF
d_call: -; clone_size: -; j_call: TRBJ2-1; v_call: TRBV19; cdr3_nt: TGTGCCAGTATTTCGGGGGCCGCAGACAATGAGCAGTTCTTC; cdr3_aa: CASISGAADNEQFF
d_call: -; clone_size: many; j_call: TRBJ1-1; v_call: TRBV6-5; cdr3_nt: TGTGCCAGCAGCAGTGATTGGGGAGCTTTCTTT; cdr3_aa: CASSSDWGAFF
d_call: TRBD1; clone_size: -; j_call: TRBJ1-1; v_call: TRBV29-1; cdr3_nt: TGCAGCGTTGAGAGACAGGGGGAACAGGGGGCTTTCTTT; cdr3_aa: CSVERQGEQGAFF
d_call: -; clone_size: many; j_call: TRBJ2-6; v_call: TRBV6-2/TRBV6-3; cdr3_nt: TGTGCCAGCCGTAACAGAGGGGACTCTGGGGCCAACGTCCTGACTTTC; cdr3_aa: CASRNRGDSGANVLTF
d_call: TRBD2; clone_size: -; j_call: TRBJ2-3; v_call: TRBV5-1; cdr3_nt: TGCGCCAGCAGCTCCGGTGGGACTAGCGGCACAGATACGCAGTATTTT; cdr3_aa: CASSSGGTSGTDTQYF
d_call: -; clone_size: few; j_call: TRBJ2-7; v_call: TRBV6-1; cdr3_nt: TGTGCCAGCAGTGAGGGGGACTTGCGGTTATGGGAGCAGTACTTC; cdr3_aa: CASSEGDLRLWEQYF
d_call: -; clone_size: -; j_call: TRBJ2-7; v_call: TRBV15; cdr3_nt: TGTGCCACCAGCACCCCCCGATACGAGCAGTACTTC; cdr3_aa: CATSTPRYEQYF
d_call: -; clone_size: -; j_call: TRBJ2-7; v_call: TRBV7-8; cdr3_nt: TGTGCCACCTCAATAGGTTGGGGGGACGCCTACGAGCAGTACTTC; cdr3_aa: CATSIGWGDAYEQYF
d_call: TRBD1; clone_size: many; j_call: TRBJ1-5; v_call: TRBV10-3; cdr3_nt: TGTGCCATCAGCAGGGACAGCCCGGTTGTCAATCAGCCCCAGCATTTT; cdr3_aa: CAISRDSPVVNQPQHF
d_call: -; clone_size: many; j_call: TRBJ2-3; v_call: TRBV10-3; cdr3_nt: TGTGCCATCAGTGGAAATGGGGGGTTAAGCACAGATACGCAGTATTTT; cdr3_aa: CAISGNGGLSTDTQYF
d_call: -; clone_size: -; j_call: TRBJ1-5; v_call: TRBV19; cdr3_nt: TGTGCCAGCAGTATAAGTTGGAGGGGGTTGAATCAGCCCCAGCATTTT; cdr3_aa: CASSISWRGLNQPQHF
d_call: -; clone_size: few; j_call: TRBJ2-2; v_call: TRBV20-1; cdr3_nt: TGCAGTGCTAGTTTGCGCGGGGAGCTGTTTTTT; cdr3_aa: CSASLRGELFF
d_call: TRBD1; clone_size: many; j_call: TRBJ1-5; v_call: TRBV12-3/TRBV12-4; cdr3_nt: TGTGCCAGCAGTCGGACAGGGCTCGGGAATCAGCCCCAGCATTTT; cdr3_aa: CASSRTGLGNQPQHF
d_call: TRBD1; clone_size: -; j_call: TRBJ1-1; v_call: TRBV3-1; cdr3_nt: TGTGCCAGCAGACAGGGGGTTATGAACACTGAAGCTTTCTTT; cdr3_aa: CASRQGVMNTEAFF
d_call: TRBD2; clone_size: many; j_call: TRBJ2-3; v_call: TRBV20-1; cdr3_nt: TGCAGTGCTTCCACTAGCGGGGTGTTCGGTTGGTTCCTCGCAGATACGCAGTATTTT; cdr3_aa: CSASTSGVFGWFLADTQYF
d_call: -; clone_size: few; j_call: TRBJ2-2; v_call: TRBV28; cdr3_nt: TGTGCCAGCATGACAGCGGCCGGGGAGCTGTTTTTT; cdr3_aa: CASMTAAGELFF
d_call: -; clone_size: -; j_call: TRBJ2-3; v_call: TRBV6-4; cdr3_nt: TGTGCCAGCAGCCCACGGACAGATCCCACAGATACGCAGTATTTT; cdr3_aa: CASSPRTDPTDTQYF
d_call: -; clone_size: many; j_call: TRBJ2-3; v_call: TRBV10-3; cdr3_nt: TGTGCCATCAGTGAAGAGGGAAACACAGATACGCAGTATTTT; cdr3_aa: CAISEEGNTDTQYF
d_call: -; clone_size: -; j_call: TRBJ2-1; v_call: TRBV6-2/TRBV6-3; cdr3_nt: TGTGCCAGCAGTTTACTGGGTTTTCCGAATGAGCAGTTCTTC; cdr3_aa: CASSLLGFPNEQFF
d_call: -; clone_size: many; j_call: TRBJ2-3; v_call: TRBV21-1; cdr3_nt: TGTGCCAGCAGCAAAAAATCGACTAGCGGGACTGCGGATACGCAGTATTTT; cdr3_aa: CASSKKSTSGTADTQYF
d_call: TRBD2; clone_size: few; j_call: TRBJ2-1; v_call: TRBV20-1; cdr3_nt: TGCAGTGCTAGGAAAGCGGGGAGGGTACCTGAGCAGTTCTTC; cdr3_aa: CSARKAGRVPEQFF
d_call: -; clone_size: many; j_call: TRBJ2-6; v_call: TRBV12-3/TRBV12-4; cdr3_nt: TGTGCCAGCAGTAACCGGGACTCTACCTCTGGGGCCAACGTCCTGACTTTC; cdr3_aa: CASSNRDSTSGANVLTF
d_call: -; clone_size: -; j_call: TRBJ2-7; v_call: TRBV27; cdr3_nt: TGTGCCAGCAGTTTATTTCGAGGGGGCGAGCAGTACTTC; cdr3_aa: CASSLFRGGEQYF
d_call: TRBD1; clone_size: -; j_call: TRBJ2-5; v_call: TRBV28; cdr3_nt: TGTGCCAGCAGACCAGGACAGGGTCCTCTGGAGACCCAGTACTTC; cdr3_aa: CASRPGQGPLETQYF
d_call: -; clone_size: many; j_call: TRBJ2-1; v_call: TRBV7-2; cdr3_nt: TGTGCCAGCAGCTTAGGAGACTGGCAGTTCTTC; cdr3_aa: CASSLGDWQFF
d_call: -; clone_size: -; j_call: TRBJ2-3; v_call: TRBV7-2; cdr3_nt: TGTGCCAGCAGCTTAGCGGCCCACACAGATACGCAGTATTTT; cdr3_aa: CASSLAAHTDTQYF
d_call: TRBD2; clone_size: few; j_call: TRBJ2-5; v_call: TRBV27; cdr3_nt: TGTGCCAGCAGTCATAAGCGGGGGGGACTAGCGGGTGTGCGAGAGACCCAGTACTTC; cdr3_aa: CASSHKRGGLAGVRETQYF
d_call: -; clone_size: -; j_call: TRBJ2-5; v_call: TRBV7-9; cdr3_nt: TGTGCCAGCAGCCTTACTCCACAGGCCCAGTACTTC; cdr3_aa: CASSLTPQAQYF
d_call: -; clone_size: -; j_call: TRBJ2-7; v_call: TRBV4-3; cdr3_nt: TGCGCCAGCAGCCAAGATCTTCCAGGGTCCTACGAGCAGTACTTC; cdr3_aa: CASSQDLPGSYEQYF
d_call: TRBD2; clone_size: few; j_call: TRBJ2-7; v_call: TRBV27; cdr3_nt: TGTGCCAGCGGATCCCTCCTCTGGGAGGGTCACGAGCAGTACTTC; cdr3_aa: CASGSLLWEGHEQYF
d_call: TRBD1; clone_size: -; j_call: TRBJ2-7; v_call: TRBV6-2/TRBV6-3; cdr3_nt: TGTGCCAGCACTGACGGGACAGGGAGCTCCTACGAGCAGTACTTC; cdr3_aa: CASTDGTGSSYEQYF
d_call: TRBD1; clone_size: few; j_call: TRBJ2-7; v_call: TRBV4-3; cdr3_nt: TGCGCCAGCAGCGACAGACAGGGCTCCTACGAGCAGTACTTC; cdr3_aa: CASSDRQGSYEQYF
d_call: -; clone_size: many; j_call: TRBJ1-5; v_call: TRBV30; cdr3_nt: TGTGCCTGGAAAGGCCAAAACCCCAATCAGCCCCAGCATTTT; cdr3_aa: CAWKGQNPNQPQHF
d_call: TRBD2; clone_size: many; j_call: TRBJ2-7; v_call: TRBV12-3/TRBV12-4; cdr3_nt: TGTGCCAGCAGGGAAGGACTAGCGGGTTACGAGCAGTACTTC; cdr3_aa: CASREGLAGYEQYF
d_call: TRBD2; clone_size: -; j_call: TRBJ2-5; v_call: TRBV5-6; cdr3_nt: TGTGCCAGCAGCTCCGGACTAGCGGGAGGCGACGAGACCCAGTACTTC; cdr3_aa: CASSSGLAGGDETQYF
d_call: TRBD2; clone_size: few; j_call: TRBJ2-5; v_call: TRBV2; cdr3_nt: TGTGCCAGCACCGCACTAGCGGCTAAAGAGACCCAGTACTTC; cdr3_aa: CASTALAAKETQYF
d_call: -; clone_size: many; j_call: TRBJ2-7; v_call: TRBV12-3/TRBV12-4; cdr3_nt: TGTGCCAGCAGACCGGAATACGGTGCCTACGAGCAGTACTTC; cdr3_aa: CASRPEYGAYEQYF
d_call: TRBD1; clone_size: many; j_call: TRBJ2-7; v_call: TRBV6-1; cdr3_nt: TGTGCCAGCAATAGGGACAGGGGGAACGAGCAGTACTTC; cdr3_aa: CASNRDRGNEQYF
d_call: -; clone_size: -; j_call: TRBJ2-7; v_call: TRBV28; cdr3_nt: TGTGCCAGCAGTTTATTTGTCTATCGTGGGTCGTACTTC; cdr3_aa: CASSLFVYRGSYF
d_call: -; clone_size: -; j_call: TRBJ2-7; v_call: TRBV20-1; cdr3_nt: TGCAGTGCTAGGAGGGACACCTACGAGCAGTACTTC; cdr3_aa: CSARRDTYEQYF
d_call: TRBD2; clone_size: few; j_call: TRBJ2-5; v_call: TRBV11-2; cdr3_nt: TGTGCCAGCAGCTCCCCCGGGACTAGCGGGGGCCGGTACCAAGAGACCCAGTACTTC; cdr3_aa: CASSSPGTSGGRYQETQYF
d_call: -; clone_size: many; j_call: TRBJ2-1; v_call: TRBV9; cdr3_nt: TGTGCCAGCAGCGTAGCTGGGCCGAGCAATGAGCAGTTCTTC; cdr3_aa: CASSVAGPSNEQFF
d_call: -; clone_size: -; j_call: TRBJ2-7; v_call: TRBV28; cdr3_nt: TGTGCCAGCGCCGACGGCTACGAGCAGTACTTC; cdr3_aa: CASADGYEQYF
d_call: -; clone_size: -; j_call: TRBJ2-2; v_call: TRBV12-3/TRBV12-4; cdr3_nt: TGTGCCAGCAGGCGGGGTGGACAGACGCTGAACACCGGGGAGCTGTTTTTT; cdr3_aa: CASRRGGQTLNTGELFF
d_call: TRBD2; clone_size: -; j_call: TRBJ2-2; v_call: TRBV7-9; cdr3_nt: TGTGCCAGCAGCTTAACTGCGGGGGGATTGAACACCGGGGAGCTGTTTTTT; cdr3_aa: CASSLTAGGLNTGELFF
d_call: TRBD2; clone_size: -; j_call: TRBJ2-7; v_call: TRBV11-1; cdr3_nt: TGTGCCAGCAGCCCCAAGGAGAAGGTTACGCGGGAGGGTCCCTACGAGCAGTACTTC; cdr3_aa: CASSPKEKVTREGPYEQYF